This T cell receptor beta chain was retrieved from a study of cytomegalovirus exposure and HLA in healthy donors. At the level of the study: Researchers found that roughly 81% of over 350 genotyped donors fell within the Caucasian-associated ancestry cluster.

PCR was performed using 60 Vbeta and 13 Jbeta primers. Sequencing was performed with immunoSEQ multiplex PCR; in TCRdb, only in-frame clones are kept and a portion is missing. The sample features about 160,000 clones, with 2.1% in its top ten. Each of the donors was a healthy bone marrow donor. Overall study findings and caveats: Sequencing likely produced, as an artifact, a cluster of highly shared sequence variants. In vitro work confirmed that a few CMV-associated chains recognize CMV antigens.

Points on this clone: Its antigen remains unidentified.

This sequence originates from a man aged 25 to 40 in good health and CMV-seronegative. The sample comprised PBMCs.

The CDR3: CAISVSAAGGDTQYF. The CDR3 coding sequence is TGTGCCATCAGTGTTTCCGCGGCGGGAGGAGATACGCAGTATTTT. The rearrangement links TRBV10-3 to TRBJ2-3; 8 bases are shared with TRBD2. The CDR3 has 15 amino acids. V dropped 4 bases and J dropped 5; count of bases not matched to a gene: 8. Germline V lookup: CDR1 ENHRY, CDR2 SYGVKD.